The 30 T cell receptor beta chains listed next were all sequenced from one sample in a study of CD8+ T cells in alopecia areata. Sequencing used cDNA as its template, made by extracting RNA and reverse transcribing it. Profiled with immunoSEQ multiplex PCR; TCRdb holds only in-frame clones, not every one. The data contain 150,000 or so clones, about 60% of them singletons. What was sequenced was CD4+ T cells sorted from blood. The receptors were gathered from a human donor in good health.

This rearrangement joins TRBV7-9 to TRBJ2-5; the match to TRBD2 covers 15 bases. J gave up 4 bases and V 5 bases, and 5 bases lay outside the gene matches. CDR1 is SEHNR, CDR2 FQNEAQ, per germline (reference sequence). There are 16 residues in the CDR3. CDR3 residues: CASSLWTSGRVETQYF. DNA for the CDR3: TGTGCCAGCAGCCTATGGACTAGCGGGAGGGTAGAGACCCAGTACTTC.

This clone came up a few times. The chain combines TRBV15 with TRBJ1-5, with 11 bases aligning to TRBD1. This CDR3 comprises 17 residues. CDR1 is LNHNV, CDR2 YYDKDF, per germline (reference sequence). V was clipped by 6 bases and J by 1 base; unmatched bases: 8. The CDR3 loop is CATSLRGTGGSNQPQHF. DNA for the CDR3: TGTGCCACCAGTCTCCGCGGGACAGGGGGGAGCAATCAGCCCCAGCATTTT.

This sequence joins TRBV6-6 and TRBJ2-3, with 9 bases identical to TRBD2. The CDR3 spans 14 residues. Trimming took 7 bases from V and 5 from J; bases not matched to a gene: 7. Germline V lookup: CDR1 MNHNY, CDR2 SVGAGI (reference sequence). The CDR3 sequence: CASKASGAGDTQYF. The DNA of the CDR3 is TGTGCCAGCAAAGCTAGCGGGGCCGGAGATACGCAGTATTTT.

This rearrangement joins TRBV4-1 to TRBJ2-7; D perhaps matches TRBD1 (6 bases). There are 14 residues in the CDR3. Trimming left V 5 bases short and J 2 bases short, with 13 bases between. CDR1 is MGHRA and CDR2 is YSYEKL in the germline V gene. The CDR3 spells CASSSGTRTYEQYF. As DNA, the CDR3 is TGCGCCAGCAGCTCCGGGACACGGACCTACGAGCAGTACTTC.

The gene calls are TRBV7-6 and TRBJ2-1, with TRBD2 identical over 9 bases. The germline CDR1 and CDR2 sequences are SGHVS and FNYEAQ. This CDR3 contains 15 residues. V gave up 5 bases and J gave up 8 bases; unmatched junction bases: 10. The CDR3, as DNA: TGTGCCAGCAGCCCCCGGTCTAGCGGGGACGATGAGCAGTTCTTC. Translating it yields CASSPRSSGDDEQFF.

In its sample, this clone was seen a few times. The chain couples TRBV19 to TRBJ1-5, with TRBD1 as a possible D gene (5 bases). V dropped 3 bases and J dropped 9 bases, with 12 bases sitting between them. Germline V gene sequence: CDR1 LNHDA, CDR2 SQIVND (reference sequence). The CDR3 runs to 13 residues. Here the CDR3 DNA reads TGTGCCAGTAGTATCGACAGTTCACGGCCCCAGCATTTT. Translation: CASSIDSSRPQHF. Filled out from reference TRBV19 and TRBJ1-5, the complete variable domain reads DGGITQSPKYLFRKEGQNVTLSCEQNLNHDAMYWYRQDPGQGLRLIYYSQIVNDFQKGDIAEGYSVSREKKESFPLTVTSAQKNPTAFYLCASSIDSSRPQHFGDGTRLSIL.

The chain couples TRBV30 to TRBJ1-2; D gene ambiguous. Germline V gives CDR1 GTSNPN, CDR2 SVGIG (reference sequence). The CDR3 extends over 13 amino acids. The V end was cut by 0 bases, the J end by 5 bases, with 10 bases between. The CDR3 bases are TGTGCCTGGAGTGTACTACGGGCTTATGGCTACACCTTC. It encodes CAWSVLRAYGYTF.

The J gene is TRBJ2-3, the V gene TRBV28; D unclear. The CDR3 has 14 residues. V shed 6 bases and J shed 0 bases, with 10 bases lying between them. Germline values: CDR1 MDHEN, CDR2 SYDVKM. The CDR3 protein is CASRVLLSTDTQYF. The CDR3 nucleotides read TGTGCCAGCAGGGTTCTTCTTAGCACAGATACGCAGTATTTT. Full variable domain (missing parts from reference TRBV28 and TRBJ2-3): DVKVTQSSRYLVKRTGEKVFLECVQDMDHENMFWYRQDPGLGLRLIYFSYDVKMKEKGDIPEGYSVSREKKERFSLILESASTNQTSMYLCASRVLLSTDTQYFGPGTRLTVL.

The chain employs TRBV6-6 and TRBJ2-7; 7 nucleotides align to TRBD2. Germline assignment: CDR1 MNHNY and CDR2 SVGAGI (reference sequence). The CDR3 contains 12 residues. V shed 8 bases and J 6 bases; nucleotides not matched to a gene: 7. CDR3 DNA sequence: TGTGCCAGCGGAGCGGGACGGCTCGAGCAGTACTTC. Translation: CASGAGRLEQYF.

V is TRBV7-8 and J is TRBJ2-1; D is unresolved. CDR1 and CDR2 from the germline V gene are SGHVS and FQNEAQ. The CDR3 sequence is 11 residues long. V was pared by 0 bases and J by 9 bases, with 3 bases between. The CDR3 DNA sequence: TGTGCCAGCAGCTTAGCGACTGAGCAGTTCTTC. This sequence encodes CASSLATEQFF.

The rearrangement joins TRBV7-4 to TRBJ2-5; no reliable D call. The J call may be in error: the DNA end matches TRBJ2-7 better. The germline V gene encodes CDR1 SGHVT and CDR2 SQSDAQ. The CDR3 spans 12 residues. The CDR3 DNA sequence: TGTGCCAGCAGCTCGAAGGGCTACGAGCAGTACTTC. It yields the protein CASSSKGYEQYF.

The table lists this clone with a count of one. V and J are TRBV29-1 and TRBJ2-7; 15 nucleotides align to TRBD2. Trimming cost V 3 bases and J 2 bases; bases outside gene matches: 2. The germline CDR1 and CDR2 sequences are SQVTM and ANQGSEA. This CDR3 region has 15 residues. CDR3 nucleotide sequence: TGCAGCGTTGAGGGACTAGCGGGAGGACCCTACGAGCAGTACTTC. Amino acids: CSVEGLAGGPYEQYF.

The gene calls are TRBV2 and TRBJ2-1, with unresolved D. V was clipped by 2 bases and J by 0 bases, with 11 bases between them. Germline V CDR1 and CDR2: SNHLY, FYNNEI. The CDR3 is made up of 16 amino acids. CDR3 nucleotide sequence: TGTGCCAGCAGTGAACGAGGCCTACTCTCCTACAATGAGCAGTTCTTC. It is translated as CASSERGLLSYNEQFF.

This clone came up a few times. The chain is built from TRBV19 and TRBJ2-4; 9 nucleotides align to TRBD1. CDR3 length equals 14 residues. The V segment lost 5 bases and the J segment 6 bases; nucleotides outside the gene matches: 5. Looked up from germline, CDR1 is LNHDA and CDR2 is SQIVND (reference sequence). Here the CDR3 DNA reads TGTGCCAGTAGTGCCACGGGACAGGGAAACATTCAGTACTTC. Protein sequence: CASSATGQGNIQYF.

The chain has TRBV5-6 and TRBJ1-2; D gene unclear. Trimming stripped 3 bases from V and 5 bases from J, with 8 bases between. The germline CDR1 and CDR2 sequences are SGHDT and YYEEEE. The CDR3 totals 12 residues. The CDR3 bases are TGTGCCAGCAGCTCGTCCTCATATGGCTACACCTTC. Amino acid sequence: CASSSSSYGYTF.

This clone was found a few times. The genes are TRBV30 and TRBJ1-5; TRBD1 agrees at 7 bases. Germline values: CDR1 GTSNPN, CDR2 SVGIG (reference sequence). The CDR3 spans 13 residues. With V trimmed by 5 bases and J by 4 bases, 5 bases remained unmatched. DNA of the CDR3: TGTGCCTGGGGGACAGAAGGAAATCAGCCCCAGCATTTT. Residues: CAWGTEGNQPQHF.

The CDR3 is CASSRTGTVNEQYF. DNA for the CDR3: TGCGCCAGCAGCAGGACCGGGACGGTCAACGAGCAGTACTTC. The chain recombines TRBV5-1 with TRBJ2-7, with D perhaps matching TRBD1 or TRBD2 (5 bases each). Germline-derived CDR1 and CDR2 are SGHRS and YFSETQ. Trimming cost V 4 bases and J 5 bases, with 16 bases left between them. The CDR3 runs 14 residues.

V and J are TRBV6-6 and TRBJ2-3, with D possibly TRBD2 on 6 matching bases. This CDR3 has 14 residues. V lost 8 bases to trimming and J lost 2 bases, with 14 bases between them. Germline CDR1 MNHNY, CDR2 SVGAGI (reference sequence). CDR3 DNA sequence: TGTGCCAGCTTGAGCGGGCTTGCCACAGATACGCAGTATTTT. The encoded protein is CASLSGLATDTQYF.

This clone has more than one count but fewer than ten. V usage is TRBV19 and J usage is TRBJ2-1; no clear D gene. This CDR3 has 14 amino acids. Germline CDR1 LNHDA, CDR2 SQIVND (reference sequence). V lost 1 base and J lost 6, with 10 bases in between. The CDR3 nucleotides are TGTGCCAGTAGTATAGTGGGAAAAGTCAATGAGCAGTTCTTC. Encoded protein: CASSIVGKVNEQFF.

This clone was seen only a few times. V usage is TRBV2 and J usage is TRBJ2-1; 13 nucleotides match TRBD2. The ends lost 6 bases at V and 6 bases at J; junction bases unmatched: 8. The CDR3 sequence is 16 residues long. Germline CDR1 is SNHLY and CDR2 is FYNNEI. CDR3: CASSAPGLAGINEQFF. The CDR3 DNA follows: TGTGCCAGCAGCGCGCCGGGACTAGCGGGAATCAATGAGCAGTTCTTC.

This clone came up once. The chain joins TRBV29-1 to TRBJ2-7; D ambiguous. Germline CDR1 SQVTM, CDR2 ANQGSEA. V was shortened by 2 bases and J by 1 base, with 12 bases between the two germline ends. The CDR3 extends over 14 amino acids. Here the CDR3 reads CSVETVASSYEQYF. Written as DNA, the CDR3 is TGCAGCGTTGAAACGGTGGCTAGTTCCTACGAGCAGTACTTC.

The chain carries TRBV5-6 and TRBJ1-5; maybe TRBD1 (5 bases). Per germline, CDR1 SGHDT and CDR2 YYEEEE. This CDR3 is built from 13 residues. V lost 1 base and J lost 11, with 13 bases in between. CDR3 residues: CASSLTGDRAQHF. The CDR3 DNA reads TGTGCCAGCAGCTTGACGGGGGATAGGGCCCAGCATTTT. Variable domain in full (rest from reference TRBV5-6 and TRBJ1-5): DAGVTQSPTHLIKTRGQQVTLRCSPKSGHDTVSWYQQALGQGPQFIFQYYEEEERQRGNFPDRFSGHQFPNYSSELNVNALLLGDSALYLCASSLTGDRAQHFGDGTRLSIL.

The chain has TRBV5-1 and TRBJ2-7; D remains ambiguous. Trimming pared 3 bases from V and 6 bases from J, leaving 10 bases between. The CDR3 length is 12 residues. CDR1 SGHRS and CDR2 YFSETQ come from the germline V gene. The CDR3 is CASSSLTGEQYF. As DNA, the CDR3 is TGCGCCAGCAGCTCGCTTACTGGCGAGCAGTACTTC. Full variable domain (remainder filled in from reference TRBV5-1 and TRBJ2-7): KAGVTQTPRYLIKTRGQQVTLSCSPISGHRSVSWYQQTPGQGLQFLFEYFSETQRNKGNFPGRFSGRQFSNSRSEMNVSTLELGDSALYLCASSSLTGEQYFGPGTRLTVT.

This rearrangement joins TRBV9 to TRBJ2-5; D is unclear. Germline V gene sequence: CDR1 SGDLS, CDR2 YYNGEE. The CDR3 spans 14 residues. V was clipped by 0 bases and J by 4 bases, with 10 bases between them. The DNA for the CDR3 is TGTGCCAGCAGCGTAGGTCCCTCCGGAGAGACCCAGTACTTC. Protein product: CASSVGPSGETQYF.

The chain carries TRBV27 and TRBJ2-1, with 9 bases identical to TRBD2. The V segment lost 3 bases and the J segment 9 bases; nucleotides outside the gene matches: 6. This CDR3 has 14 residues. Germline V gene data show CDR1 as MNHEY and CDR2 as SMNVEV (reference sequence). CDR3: CASSFAGGPVEQFF. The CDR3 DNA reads TGTGCCAGCAGTTTCGCGGGAGGGCCAGTTGAGCAGTTCTTC.

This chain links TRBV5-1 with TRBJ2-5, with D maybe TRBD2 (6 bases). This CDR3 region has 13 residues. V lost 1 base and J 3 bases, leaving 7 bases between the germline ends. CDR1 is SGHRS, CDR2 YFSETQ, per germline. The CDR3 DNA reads TGCGCCAGCAGCTTGTGGGGGGAAGAGACCCAGTACTTC. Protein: CASSLWGEETQYF.

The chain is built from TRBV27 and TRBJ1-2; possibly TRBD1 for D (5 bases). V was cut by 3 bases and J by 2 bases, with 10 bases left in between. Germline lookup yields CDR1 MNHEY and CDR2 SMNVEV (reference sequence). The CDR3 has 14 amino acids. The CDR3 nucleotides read TGTGCCAGCAGTTTCAGAAAGGGGAACTATGGCTACACCTTC. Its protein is CASSFRKGNYGYTF.

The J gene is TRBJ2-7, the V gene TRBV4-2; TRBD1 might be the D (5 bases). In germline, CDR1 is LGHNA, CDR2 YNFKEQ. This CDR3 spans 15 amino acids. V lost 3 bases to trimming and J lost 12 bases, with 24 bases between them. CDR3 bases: TGTGCCAGCAGCCAGGCCCAGGGCCATCCCGACGCCCCGTACTTC. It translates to CASSQAQGHPDAPYF.

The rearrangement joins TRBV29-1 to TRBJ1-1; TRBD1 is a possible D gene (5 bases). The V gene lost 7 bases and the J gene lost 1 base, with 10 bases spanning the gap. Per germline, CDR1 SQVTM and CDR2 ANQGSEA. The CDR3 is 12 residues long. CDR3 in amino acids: CSAHQGNTEAFF. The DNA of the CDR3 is TGCAGCGCACACCAGGGGAACACTGAAGCTTTCTTT.

CDR3 sequence reads: CASSGQLGNTEAFF. The CDR3 DNA reads as TGTGCCAGCAGCGGGCAGCTTGGGAACACTGAAGCTTTCTTT. J is TRBJ1-1 and V is TRBV5-6, with D hard to call. CDR1 is SGHDT and CDR2 is YYEEEE in the germline V gene. Trimming took 4 bases from V and 1 from J, leaving 11 bases between them. The CDR3 spans 14 residues.